The source of this TCR beta chain is a study of OX40 agonist ivuxolimab in advanced cancers. V was cut by 1 base and J by 0 bases, with 6 bases left in between. Germline V gene sequence: CDR1 LNHDA, CDR2 SQIVND (reference sequence). The CDR3 spans 14 residues. Repertoires were generated with immunoSEQ multiplex PCR, while TCRdb's copy carries only in-frame clones and drops some. Of about 35,000 clones listed, around nine tenths are singletons. The sequence derives from an adult with an advanced solid tumor such as melanoma, head and neck, liver or kidney cancer. The chain employs TRBV19 and TRBJ1-1; D not resolved. The sample consisted of CD4+ or CD8+ T cells sorted from blood, taken in a trial of the OX40 agonist ivuxolimab. The CDR3: CASSIVPMNTEAFF. CDR3 bases: TGTGCCAGTAGTATAGTCCCTATGAACACTGAAGCTTTCTTT.